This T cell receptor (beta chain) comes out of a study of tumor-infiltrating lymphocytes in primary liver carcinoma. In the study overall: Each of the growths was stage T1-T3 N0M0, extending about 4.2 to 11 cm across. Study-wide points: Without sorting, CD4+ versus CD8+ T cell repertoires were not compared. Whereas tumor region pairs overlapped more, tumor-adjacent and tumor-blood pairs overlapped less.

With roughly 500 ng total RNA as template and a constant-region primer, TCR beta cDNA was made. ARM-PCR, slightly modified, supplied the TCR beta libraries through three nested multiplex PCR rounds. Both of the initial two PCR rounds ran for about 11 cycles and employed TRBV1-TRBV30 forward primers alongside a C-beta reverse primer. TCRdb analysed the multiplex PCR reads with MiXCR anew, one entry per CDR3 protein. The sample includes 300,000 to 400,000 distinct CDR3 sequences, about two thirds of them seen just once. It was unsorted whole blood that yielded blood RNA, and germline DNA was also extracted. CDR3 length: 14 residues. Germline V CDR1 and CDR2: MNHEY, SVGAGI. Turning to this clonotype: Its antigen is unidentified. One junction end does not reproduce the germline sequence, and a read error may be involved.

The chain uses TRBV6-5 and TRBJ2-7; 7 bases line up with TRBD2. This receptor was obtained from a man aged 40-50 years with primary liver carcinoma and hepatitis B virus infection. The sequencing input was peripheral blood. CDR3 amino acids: CARSYSSGNSEKYF. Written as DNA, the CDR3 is TGTGCCAGGAGTTACTCTAGCGGAAATAGCGAGAAGTACTTC.